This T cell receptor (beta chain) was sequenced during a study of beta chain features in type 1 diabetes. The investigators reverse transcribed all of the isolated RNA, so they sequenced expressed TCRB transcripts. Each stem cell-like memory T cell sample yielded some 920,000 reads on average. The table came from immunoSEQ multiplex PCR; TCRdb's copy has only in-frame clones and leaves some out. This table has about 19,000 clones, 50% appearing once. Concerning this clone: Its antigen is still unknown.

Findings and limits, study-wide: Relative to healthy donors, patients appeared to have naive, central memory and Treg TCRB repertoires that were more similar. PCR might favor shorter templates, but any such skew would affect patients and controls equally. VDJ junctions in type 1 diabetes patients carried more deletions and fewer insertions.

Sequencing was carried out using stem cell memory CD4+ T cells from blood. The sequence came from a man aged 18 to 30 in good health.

The CDR3 protein is CASSSPGGRETQYF. The CDR3 bases are TGTGCCAGCAGCTCTCCCGGTGGGAGAGAGACCCAGTACTTC. V gene TRBV7-2 combines with J gene TRBJ2-5, with D perhaps TRBD2 (5 bases). Germline CDR1 and CDR2: SGHTA and FQGNSA. V was clipped by 4 bases and J by 4 bases, with 13 bases between them. This CDR3 is built from 14 residues.